These 15 T cell receptor beta chains originate from one sample sequenced in a study of T cell responses to AZD1222 COVID-19 vaccine. The table came from immunoSEQ multiplex PCR; TCRdb's copy has only in-frame clones and leaves some out. The table shows about 120,000 clones, with roughly 88% occurring only once. Sequenced here: peripheral blood, sampled on day 0 of AZD1222 vaccination. The receptors derive from an adult in good health.

The rearrangement uses TRBV2 and TRBJ2-5, with a weak D call TRBD1 (6 bases). Germline CDR1 reads SNHLY; CDR2 reads FYNNEI. V gave up 0 bases and J gave up 4 bases, with 9 bases separating them. The CDR3 is 14 residues long. The CDR3 coding sequence is TGTGCCAGCAGTGAAGCGCGCAGGGGAGAGACCCAGTACTTC. Translation gives CASSEARRGETQYF.

V usage is TRBV18 and J usage is TRBJ1-5; 8 bases match TRBD1. Germline V gene data show CDR1 as KGHSH and CDR2 as LQKENI. V was pared by 5 bases and J by 4 bases, with 4 bases of the junction left unmatched. The CDR3 spans 14 residues. CDR3 amino acids: CASSGDRGNQPQHF. The CDR3 coding sequence is TGTGCCAGCTCAGGAGACAGGGGAAATCAGCCCCAGCATTTT.

The chain recombines TRBV19 with TRBJ1-2; TRBD1 might be the D (6 bases). The germline V gene has CDR1 LNHDA and CDR2 SQIVND (reference sequence). The CDR3 covers 16 residues. V was pared by 3 bases and J by 2 bases, with 16 bases between. The CDR3: CASSIGGRGLNYGYTF. In DNA form, the CDR3 reads TGTGCCAGTAGTATCGGGGGTCGGGGGCTGAACTATGGCTACACCTTC.

The chain uses TRBV5-1 and TRBJ1-5, with D maybe TRBD1 (6 bases). CDR3 length: 15 amino acids. Trimming cost V 0 bases and J 7 bases, with 14 bases left between them. Germline-derived CDR1 and CDR2 are SGHRS and YFSETQ. The CDR3 region is CASSLEGGAGQPQHF. The DNA of the CDR3 is TGCGCCAGCAGCTTGGAGGGGGGCGCGGGGCAGCCCCAGCATTTT. Drawing the rest from reference TRBV5-1 and TRBJ1-5, the complete variable domain is KAGVTQTPRYLIKTRGQQVTLSCSPISGHRSVSWYQQTPGQGLQFLFEYFSETQRNKGNFPGRFSGRQFSNSRSEMNVSTLELGDSALYLCASSLEGGAGQPQHFGDGTRLSIL.

V usage is TRBV5-1 and J usage is TRBJ2-3; D remains unclear. The CDR3 runs 16 residues. Trimming pared 0 bases from V and 2 bases from J, leaving 13 bases between. Germline V CDR1 and CDR2: SGHRS, YFSETQ. The CDR3 loop reads CASSLAHSQITDTQYF. For the CDR3, the DNA is TGCGCCAGCAGCTTGGCCCACAGCCAAATCACAGATACGCAGTATTTT.

The chain recombines TRBV12-3 or TRBV12-4 with TRBJ1-5; no definite D call. The CDR3 is 13 amino acids. V was trimmed by 0 bases and J by 4 bases, leaving 4 bases between them. For the CDR3, the DNA is TGTGCCAGCAGTTTAGCCCCTAATCAGCCCCAGCATTTT. It specifies CASSLAPNQPQHF.

The chain carries TRBV28 and TRBJ1-3; D gene ambiguous. Germline V gene sequence: CDR1 MDHEN, CDR2 SYDVKM. The CDR3 sequence is 14 residues long. Trimming left V 6 bases short and J 4 bases short, with 13 bases between. CDR3 protein: CASRPPAEGNTIYF. The CDR3 DNA sequence: TGTGCCAGCAGACCCCCGGCAGAGGGAAACACCATATATTTT.

The count of this clone is one. This rearrangement joins TRBV7-6 to TRBJ2-2; 9 bases are a match to TRBD2. This CDR3 spans 16 amino acids. Germline-derived CDR1 and CDR2 are SGHVS and FNYEAQ. V shed 5 bases, J shed 0 bases, and the junction held 4 bases outside the gene matches. The CDR3 sequence is CASSPLAGTNTGELFF. CDR3 DNA sequence: TGTGCCAGCAGCCCCCTAGCGGGAACGAACACCGGGGAGCTGTTTTTT.

The V and J genes are TRBV7-2 and TRBJ2-7; the match to TRBD2 covers 15 bases. CDR1 and CDR2 from the germline V gene are SGHTA and FQGNSA. With V trimmed by 1 base and J by 5 bases, 6 bases remained unmatched. The CDR3 totals 17 residues. CDR3 coding DNA: TGTGCCAGCAGCTTAGGAGGACTAGCGGGAGGGACAGACGAGCAGTACTTC. Translated, it gives CASSLGGLAGGTDEQYF.

The gene calls are TRBV5-1 and TRBJ2-5; D uncertain. Per germline, CDR1 SGHRS and CDR2 YFSETQ. Trimming took 4 bases from V and 5 from J, leaving 15 bases between them. The CDR3 extends over 14 amino acids. The CDR3 nucleotides are TGCGCCAGCAGCCGAAGGGAAGGTTCTGAGACCCAGTACTTC. It yields the protein CASSRREGSETQYF.

The DNA for the CDR3 is TGTGCCAGTTCTAAGACAGGGGGCGCCCAATGGGAGCAGTTCTTC. Amino acids: CASSKTGGAQWEQFF. The chain couples TRBV19 to TRBJ2-1; 10 bases are shared with TRBD1. Germline V gene data show CDR1 as LNHDA and CDR2 as SQIVND (reference sequence). The CDR3 sequence is 15 residues long. J gave up 10 bases and V 8 bases, and 14 bases lay outside the gene matches.

The chain combines TRBV30 with TRBJ1-1, with a weak D call TRBD1 (6 bases). CDR3 length: 13 residues. V gave up 4 bases and J gave up 5 bases, with 14 bases separating them. From germline, CDR1 is GTSNPN and CDR2 SVGIG (reference sequence). Here the CDR3 DNA reads TGTGCCTGGACAGTGAGGGGGAGGACTGAAGCTTTCTTT. This codes for CAWTVRGRTEAFF.

This chain uses TRBV7-3 with TRBJ2-3; tentatively, D is TRBD2 (6 bases). Germline loops: CDR1 SGHTA, CDR2 FQGTGA. V was trimmed by 0 bases and J by 5 bases, leaving 15 bases between them. The CDR3 length is 16 residues. This chain's CDR3 is CASSLTGGTSVDTQYF. The CDR3 bases are TGTGCCAGCAGCTTAACCGGGGGTACCTCCGTAGATACGCAGTATTTT.

The chain carries TRBV5-1 and TRBJ1-1, with D tentatively TRBD1 (6 bases). Trimming removed 4 bases from V and 4 bases from J, with 14 bases in between. The CDR3 totals 14 residues. Germline CDR1 reads SGHRS; CDR2 reads YFSETQ. This CDR3 is CASSATGPLTEAFF. DNA of the CDR3: TGCGCCAGCAGCGCGACAGGTCCCCTCACTGAAGCTTTCTTT.

The J gene is TRBJ2-3, the V gene TRBV24-1; D possibly corresponds to TRBD2 (5 bases). V lost 1 base and J lost 2, with 9 bases in between. The CDR3 has 15 amino acids. The germline CDR1 and CDR2 sequences are KGHDR and SFDVKD. The CDR3 sequence is CATSDFRGDTDTQYF. As DNA, the CDR3 is TGTGCCACCAGTGATTTTCGGGGTGACACAGATACGCAGTATTTT.